Sequencing of this T cell receptor beta chain was carried out in a study of cytomegalovirus exposure and HLA in healthy donors (dated by TCRdb to 2017 to 2019). In terms of the full investigation: According to an earlier analysis of several hundred of the donors, about 179 million T cells yielded roughly 110 million unique TCR beta sequences and approximately 300 Gb of sequence data. Approximately 300 gigabases of sequencing data and approximately 85 million unique TCR sequences were included in an early release covering about 700 HLA-typed donors. Of the roughly 420 genotyped donors, approximately 80% were placed in the genetic ancestry cluster associated with self-reported Caucasian donors. The aim of the study was to test whether cataloging public T cell receptors could identify signatures of past pathogen exposure. Using immunosequencing, the study profiled T cell repertoires from about 620 subjects and related those repertoires to cytomegalovirus serostatus. A separate validation cohort of roughly 120 different subjects was used in addition to the roughly 670-subject first cohort. To predict cytomegalovirus infection status, the study combined high-throughput TCR immunosequencing, statistical association of individual TCRs with disease status, and machine learning. In a later analysis, previously published TCR beta repertoires from several hundred donors were re-analyzed and high-resolution HLA genotyping was added so that TCR occurrence patterns could be studied. In the later analysis, no new phenotypic data were used to find candidate immune exposures; instead, reliance was placed on TCR beta sequences and their occurrence across donors. In an earlier analysis of 500 to 650 of the donors, high-throughput TCR beta sequencing was used to judge whether each TCR beta V gene segment behaved as functional or pseudogenic. Donor age, sex, ethnicity and CMV serostatus were collected together with the repertoire data. A later genetic analysis took genome-wide SNP genotypes for about three fifths of the roughly 700 donors and used that subset as a discovery cohort. Every discovery cohort repertoire had been produced on one sequencing platform. Both class I and class II loci were covered by HLA typing, at four-digit resolution. The number of donors typed differed by locus, with 629-630 for A, B, C, DRB1 and DQB1, 522 for DQA1, 600 to 610 for DPA1, and some 440 for DPB1. About five DR-DQ haplotypes were treated as single units for association and clustering because of strong linkage in the cohort. Across 398 genotyped donors of the cohort, an average of about 240,000 unique TCR beta nucleotide sequences per donor were sequenced, and around 19% of those sequences were non-productive. What the work shows at the level of the full study, not this receptor alone: In a later analysis, HLA-associated TCR beta chains were found to be more clonally expanded and to have lower generation probabilities than equally common non-associated chains. Because HLA typing was unavailable for some donors at each locus, only the typed subset was used in association tests. Linkage disequilibrium might explain the correlated functional status among segregating V segments, but an unknown experimental factor could not be ruled out. When HLA alleles, especially DR and DQ, strongly co-occurred, TCR associations were difficult to assign to individual alleles. Broadly in line with IMGT annotations, most TCR beta V segments showed up in productive rearrangements about 87% or about 30% of the time in an earlier analysis of 587 of the donors. Three of the identified cytomegalovirus-associated TCR beta chains were confirmed in vitro to be specific for cytomegalovirus antigens. Because counts were too low, 15 to 20 rarely observed V segments, including chromosome 9 orphons, were excluded from the earlier analysis of about 500 of the donors. The 87-base-pair reads could not distinguish some IMGT-functional V segments, including TRBV6-2 and TRBV6-3, so those segments were excluded. The study listed 164 TCR beta chains as associated with cytomegalovirus. The authors suggested that the approach could potentially be generalized to other disease states and immunological phenotypes. Only TCR beta chains were sequenced in this cohort, and the absence of alpha or paired-chain data limited detectable features. Sequencing depth was assumed to be roughly uniform across donors in the presence/absence analyses, though that assumption may not hold. A further reported finding was that TCR beta sequences accurately predicted the HLA-A and HLA-B alleles for most subjects in the first cohort. Cytomegalovirus status was reported to be diagnosed by the classifier with high specificity and sensitivity in both the original and validation cohorts. Immune exposure information for the cohort was limited to CMV serostatus. A later analysis associated some 17,000 TCR beta sequences with specific HLA alleles at a false discovery rate of 0.05. In a later genetic analysis, fewer N-insertions in productive TCRs were reported among donors in an Asian-associated ancestry cluster than the roughly 640-donor mean. According to a later analysis, parvovirus B19, influenza, CMV and Epstein-Barr virus appeared linked to several top co-occurrence clusters. A later genetic analysis associated a missense DCLRE1C variant with V-gene and J-gene trimming of TCR beta chains, and an independent cohort replicated the association. A cluster of highly shared sequence variants was judged likely to be a technical artifact of the sequencing pipeline. Most CMV-associated TCR beta chains appeared to be HLA-restricted in a later analysis, and the HLA associations seemed to be driven largely by CMV exposure. Most TCR sequences were seen in very few donors, while some public TCRs were found in many individuals. In a later analysis, the rate of TCR association differed among HLA loci, with DRB1 alleles having the most associated TCRs and HLA-C alleles having the fewest.

In total, approximately 700 healthy bone marrow donors made up the cohort. At the time of sampling, every cohort member was nominally healthy, though immune exposures that went unrecorded were likely present. The donor tested CMV seropositive and was one of the 289 seropositive cohort members. Each donor provided a peripheral blood sample, and peripheral blood mononuclear cells were used for TCR beta sequencing. The Qiagen DNeasy Blood Extraction Kit was used to extract genomic DNA from the blood cell samples. Libraries were prepared through the immunoSEQ multiplex PCR assay. For the multiplex PCR, a mixture combining 60 forward primers for TCR Vbeta segments and 13 reverse primers for TCR Jbeta segments was used. The CDR3 region of rearranged TCR beta genes was amplified from genomic DNA with a multiplex PCR assay. Amplified TCR beta libraries were sequenced as 87-base-pair reads on the Illumina HiSeq System. As for how the authors treated the data: Across the 670 or so repertoires, a later analysis counted 80 million or so unique TCR beta chains, approximately 12 million of which were shared by at least two donors. To remove PCR and sequencing errors, raw reads were error-corrected and collapsed into unique sequences using a nearest-neighbor algorithm that merged closely related sequences. Alignment of CDR3 sequences to IMGT reference sequences was used to assign V, D and J gene segments. For a sequence to be retained, at least a six-nucleotide match to both a V gene segment and a J gene segment was required. Rearrangements were called productive when the CDR3 lacked stop codons and stayed in frame with V and J; all others were non-productive. Following IMGT convention, CDR3 was defined as the stretch from the second conserved V-encoded cysteine up to the conserved J-encoded phenylalanine. Sequences without an unambiguous match to a single V gene segment were excluded from the earlier analysis of 500 to 700 of the donors. In an earlier analysis of about 590 of the donors, a V segment was called functional when productive rearrangements were above 56.7%, and segregating when the standard deviation between donors exceeded 5%. A statistical classification framework was developed to diagnose cytomegalovirus status using the catalog of TCR beta chain sequences. V and J gene assignment, in a later analysis, came from comparing TCR nucleotide sequences with IMGT/GENE-DB human TR gene sequences. In a later analysis, CDR3 sequences and most-parsimonious VDJ recombination scenarios were assigned using the TCRdist pipeline. A later analysis defined each TCR beta chain by its CDR3 amino acid sequence plus V-gene family, and excluded reads lacking a unique V-gene family. In a later analysis, around 650 highly shared, low-generation-probability nucleotide sequences were removed to address suspected cross-contamination and a sequencing artifact. In a later analysis, a clonal expansion index for each public chain was calculated from normalized within-repertoire ranks of inferred template counts. Generation probabilities in a later analysis came from a VDJ recombination model fitted to out-of-frame rearrangements, and those results were checked against IGoR. In a later analysis, hypergeometric tests were used to score TCR-TCR, TCR-HLA and TCR-CMV co-occurrence, with a repertoire-size bias correction applied to TCR pairs. In a later analysis, false discovery rates were estimated by permuting HLA or CMV assignments 20 times. In a later analysis, co-occurring TCRs were grouped using DBSCAN, with TCRdist sequence similarity added in when clustering inside HLA-allele-positive subsets. For co-occurrence clustering, repertoires with fewer than 30,000 or more than 120,000 public chains were excluded, along with five repertoires with anomalous nucleotide sharing. The clones in this table, taken by TCRdb from immuneACCESS, are in-frame only. Not every clone is retained; where verified, under half of the shortfall comes from an unresolved V gene, and the cause of the rest is unknown. V and J calls plus clone size are reproduced from that table; the DNA served to infer D and trimming. The sample has roughly 100,000 clones on record, around 74% of them singletons. Approximately 6.4% of the sample belongs to the ten largest clones.

For this clone: Its antigen has not been determined. One base away there is no much larger clone; base qualities are not given.

V gives up 2 bases and J gives up 6 bases, and the segment between their germline ends measures 17 bases. Reading from cysteine to phenylalanine, the CDR3 counts 16 amino acids. The retained sequence is limited to the CDR3, 48 bases, with the frame set at the first base. CDR1 and CDR2 are read off the germline V gene as ENHRY and SYGVKD. Recombination linked TRBV10-3 to TRBJ2-1; TRBD2 is a possible D gene, resting on 6 matching bases. This receptor was obtained from a man aged 40-49 years in good health and CMV-seropositive. The material sequenced was PBMCs. The nucleotide sequence is given as TGTGCCATCAGTGAGAGATCCGGGACTCCCCCCAATGAGCAGTTCTTC. Its coded protein is CAISERSGTPPNEQFF.